The 5 T cell receptor beta chains given below trace back to one sample, sequenced in a study of CDR3 diversity in severe acne. TCRdb itself ran the PCR reads through MiXCR, one entry per CDR3 protein. The table shows roughly 81,000 distinct CDR3 sequences, with approximately 52% occurring only once. The sequencing input was blood. The receptors come from a male donor in good health, serving as a control.

This clonotype was observed a handful of times. The chain joins TRBV15 to TRBJ1-3; 7 bases are a match to TRBD1. CDR1 is LNHNV and CDR2 is YYDKDF in the germline V gene (reference sequence). The CDR3 has 16 residues. The J segment lost 0 bases and the V segment lost 1 base, leaving 3 bases of the junction unmatched. The chain's CDR3 is CATSRVKGASGNTIYF. The CDR3 DNA is TGTGCCACCAGCAGAGTCAAGGGGGCCTCTGGAAACACCATATATTTT.

This clonotype was counted a few times. The rearrangement uses TRBV6-1 and TRBJ2-7; TRBD2 matches at 14 bases. Per the germline V gene, CDR1 is MNHNS and CDR2 is SASEGT. J was trimmed by 4 bases and V by 10 bases; bases with no gene match: 15. This CDR3 has 17 residues. This CDR3 reads CATGFGTSGSSTYEQYF. DNA of the CDR3: TGTGCCACAGGATTCGGGACTAGCGGGAGTTCCACTTACGAGCAGTACTTC.

The chain carries TRBV20-1 and TRBJ1-2, with a tentative D call TRBD1 (6 bases). The germline V gene encodes CDR1 DFQATT and CDR2 SNEGSKA (reference sequence). V lost 4 bases and J 8 bases, leaving 11 bases between the germline ends. The CDR3 sequence is 11 residues long. The CDR3 region is CSAKQGLGYTF. CDR3 DNA sequence: TGCAGTGCTAAACAGGGCTTAGGCTACACCTTC.

The CDR3 nucleotides are TGTGCCAGCAGTGTGAATAGCAATCAGCCCCAGCATTTT. Translating gives CASSVNSNQPQHF. The chain combines TRBV2 with TRBJ1-5; D unresolved. This CDR3 is 13 amino acids long. The germline V and J ends were trimmed by 4 bases and 0 bases, with 4 bases remaining between them. The germline V gene has CDR1 SNHLY and CDR2 FYNNEI.

As concerns this clonotype: A junction boundary mismatches the germline segment, possibly from a read error. The rearrangement uses TRBV24-1 and TRBJ2-2, with D perhaps matching TRBD2 (6 bases). CDR3 size: 13 residues. Germline CDR1 KGHDR, CDR2 SFDVKD. The CDR3, as DNA: TGTGCCACCAGTGAAAGGTTGGGCGGGGAGCCGTTCTTT. Protein: CATSERLGGEPFF.